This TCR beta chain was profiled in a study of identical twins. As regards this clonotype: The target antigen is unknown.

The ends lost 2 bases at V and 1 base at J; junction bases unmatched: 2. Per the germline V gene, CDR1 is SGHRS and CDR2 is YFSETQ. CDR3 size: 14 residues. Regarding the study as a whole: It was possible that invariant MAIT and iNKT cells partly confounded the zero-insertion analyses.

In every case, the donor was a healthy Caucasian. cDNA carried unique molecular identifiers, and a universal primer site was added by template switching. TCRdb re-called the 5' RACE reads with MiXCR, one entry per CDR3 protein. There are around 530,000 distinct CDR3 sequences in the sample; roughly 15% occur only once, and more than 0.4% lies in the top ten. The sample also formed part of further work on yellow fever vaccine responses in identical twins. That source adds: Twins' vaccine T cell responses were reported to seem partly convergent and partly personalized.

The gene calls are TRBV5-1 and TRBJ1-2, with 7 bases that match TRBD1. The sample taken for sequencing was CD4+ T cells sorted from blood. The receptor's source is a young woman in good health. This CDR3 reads CASSFWDSNYGYTF. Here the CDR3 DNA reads TGCGCCAGCAGCTTTTGGGACAGTAACTATGGCTACACCTTC.